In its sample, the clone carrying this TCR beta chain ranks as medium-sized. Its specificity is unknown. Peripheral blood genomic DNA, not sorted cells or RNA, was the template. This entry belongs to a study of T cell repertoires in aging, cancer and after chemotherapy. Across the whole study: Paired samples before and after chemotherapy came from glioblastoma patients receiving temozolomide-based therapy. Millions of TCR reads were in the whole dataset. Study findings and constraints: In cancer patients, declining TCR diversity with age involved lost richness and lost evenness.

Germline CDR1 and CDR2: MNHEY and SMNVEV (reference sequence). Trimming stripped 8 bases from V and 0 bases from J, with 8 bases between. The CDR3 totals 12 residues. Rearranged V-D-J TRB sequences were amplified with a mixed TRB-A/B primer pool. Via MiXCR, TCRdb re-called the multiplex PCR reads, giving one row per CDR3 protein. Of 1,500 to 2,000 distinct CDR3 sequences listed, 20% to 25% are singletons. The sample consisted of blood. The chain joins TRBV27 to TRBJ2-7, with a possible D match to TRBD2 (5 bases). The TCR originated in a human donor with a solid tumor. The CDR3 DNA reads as TGTGCCAGCTTTACTAGCTCCTACGAGCAGTACTTC. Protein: CASFTSSYEQYF.